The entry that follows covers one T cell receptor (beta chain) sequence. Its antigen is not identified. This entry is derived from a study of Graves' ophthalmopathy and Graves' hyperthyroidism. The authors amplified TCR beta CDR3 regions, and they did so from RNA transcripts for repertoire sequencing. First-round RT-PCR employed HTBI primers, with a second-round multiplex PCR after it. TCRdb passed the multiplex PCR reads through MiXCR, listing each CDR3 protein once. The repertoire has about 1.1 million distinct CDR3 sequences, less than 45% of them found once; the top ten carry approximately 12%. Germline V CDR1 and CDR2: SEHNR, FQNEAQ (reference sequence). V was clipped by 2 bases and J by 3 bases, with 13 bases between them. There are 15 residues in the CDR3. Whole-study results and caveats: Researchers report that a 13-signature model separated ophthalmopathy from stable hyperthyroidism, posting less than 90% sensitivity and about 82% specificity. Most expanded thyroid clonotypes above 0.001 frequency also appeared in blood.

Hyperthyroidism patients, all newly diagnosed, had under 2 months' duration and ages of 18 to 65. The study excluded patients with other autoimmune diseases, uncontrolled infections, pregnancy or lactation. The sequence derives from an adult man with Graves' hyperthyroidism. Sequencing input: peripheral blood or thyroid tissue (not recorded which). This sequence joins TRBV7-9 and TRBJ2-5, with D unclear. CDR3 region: CASSLSSEAEETQYF. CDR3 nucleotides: TGTGCCAGCAGCTTAAGTTCTGAGGCCGAAGAGACCCAGTACTTC.